Detailed here is one T cell receptor (beta chain). Its antigen is currently unknown. V lost 6 bases and J lost 9, with 3 bases in between. This CDR3 is 10 amino acids long. Germline CDR1 reads SNHLY; CDR2 reads FYNNEI. GI sites, liver, skin and spleen were taken after median 9.75 post-mortem hours. This sample stems from a study of tissue T cells after allogeneic stem cell transplantation. General study findings and limits: Motif-based clustering found tissue-specific repertoire signatures shared across patients, though few clones were shared. Anatomically similar tissues had similar TCR repertoires within each patient. Only a limited share of tissue TCRs appeared in blood or spleen.

Using immunoSEQ multiplex PCR, the repertoire was profiled, and TCRdb retains in-frame clones only, with some absent. The sample lists roughly 6,700 clones, just under 70% occurring once. The sequencing used tissue from the stomach, collected at autopsy. The sequence derives from a woman aged 18-50 years with breast cancer. This chain connects TRBV2 to TRBJ2-6; D is ambiguous. CDR3 coding DNA: TGTGCCAGCAGCCTCAACGTCCTGACTTTC. Protein product: CASSLNVLTF.